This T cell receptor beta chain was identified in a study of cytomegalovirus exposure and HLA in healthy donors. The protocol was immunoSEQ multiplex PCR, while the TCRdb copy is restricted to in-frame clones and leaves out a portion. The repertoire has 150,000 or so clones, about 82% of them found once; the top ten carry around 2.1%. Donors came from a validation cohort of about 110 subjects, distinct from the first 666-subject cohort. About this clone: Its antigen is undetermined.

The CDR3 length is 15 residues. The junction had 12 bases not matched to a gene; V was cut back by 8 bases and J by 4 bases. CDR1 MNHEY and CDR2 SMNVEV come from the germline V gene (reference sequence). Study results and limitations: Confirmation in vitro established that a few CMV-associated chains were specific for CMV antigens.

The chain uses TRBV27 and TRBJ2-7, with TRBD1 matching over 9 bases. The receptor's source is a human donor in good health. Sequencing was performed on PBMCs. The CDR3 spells CASSPLGQGAYEQYF. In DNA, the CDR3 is TGTGCCAGCTCGCCGCTGGGACAGGGTGCTTACGAGCAGTACTTC.